This entry describes one T cell receptor (beta chain). Its cognate antigen is unknown. Documented time point: blood 4 weeks post-SBRT, at nephrectomy. Treatment defined: 15 Gy SBRT to primary tumor, nephrectomy 4 weeks later. After SBRT, blood was collected at 2 and 4 weeks, plus baseline. Sequencing used immunoSEQ multiplex PCR; TCRdb keeps in-frame clones, though not all of them. The sample records 150,000 to 200,000 clones, about 87% being singletons. These data come from a study of radiation and T cells in renal cell carcinoma. Overall study results and limits: In blood, top tumor clones expanded by 2 weeks, shrinking by 4.

The CDR3 loop spans 10 amino acids. CDR1 and CDR2 (germline): GTSNPN, SVGIG (reference sequence). V lost 2 bases and J lost 10, with 8 bases in between. The material sequenced was blood, taken from a patient whose treatment included radiotherapy and nephrectomy. This TCR was recovered from a woman aged 45-60 years with renal cell carcinoma. The gene calls are TRBV30 and TRBJ1-1; D uncertain. The CDR3 loop reads CAWSRSRAFF. The CDR3 DNA reads TGTGCCTGGAGTCGAAGTCGAGCTTTCTTT.